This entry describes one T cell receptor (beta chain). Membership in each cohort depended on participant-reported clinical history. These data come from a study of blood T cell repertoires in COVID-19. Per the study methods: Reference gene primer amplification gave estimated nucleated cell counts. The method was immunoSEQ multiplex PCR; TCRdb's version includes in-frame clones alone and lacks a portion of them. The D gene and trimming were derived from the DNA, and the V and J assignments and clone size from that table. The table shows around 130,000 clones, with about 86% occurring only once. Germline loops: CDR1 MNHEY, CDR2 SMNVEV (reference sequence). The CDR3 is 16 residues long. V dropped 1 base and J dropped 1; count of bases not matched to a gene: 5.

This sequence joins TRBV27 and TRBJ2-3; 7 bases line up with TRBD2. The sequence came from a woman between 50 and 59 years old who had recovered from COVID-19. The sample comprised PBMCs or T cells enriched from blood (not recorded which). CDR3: CASSLFHRGGTDTQYF. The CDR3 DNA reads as TGTGCCAGCAGTTTATTCCACCGGGGGGGCACAGATACGCAGTATTTT.